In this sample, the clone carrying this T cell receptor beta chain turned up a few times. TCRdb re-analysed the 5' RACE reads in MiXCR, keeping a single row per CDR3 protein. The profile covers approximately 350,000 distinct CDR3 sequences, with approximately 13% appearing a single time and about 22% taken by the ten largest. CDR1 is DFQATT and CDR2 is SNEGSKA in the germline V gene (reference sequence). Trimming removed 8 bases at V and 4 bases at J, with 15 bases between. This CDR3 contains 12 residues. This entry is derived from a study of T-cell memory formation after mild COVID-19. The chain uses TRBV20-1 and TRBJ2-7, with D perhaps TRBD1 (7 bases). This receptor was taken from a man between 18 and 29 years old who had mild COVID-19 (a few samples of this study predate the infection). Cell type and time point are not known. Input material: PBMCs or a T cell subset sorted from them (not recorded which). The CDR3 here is CSTTPGGYEQYF. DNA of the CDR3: TGCAGTACTACCCCAGGGGGGTACGAGCAGTACTTC.